This record concerns one TCR beta chain sequence. Its cognate antigen is unknown. This sample is drawn from a study of OX40 agonist ivuxolimab in advanced cancers. The overall study: Hepatocellular carcinoma, melanoma, renal cell or head and neck cancer was diagnosed in the dose-escalation patients. Overall study findings and caveats: It was not determined which antigens were specifically recognized by the peripheral T cells that had undergone clonal expansion. Relatively little clonal expansion, among the lowest observed, appeared in partial responders at 0.1-3.0 mg/kg. Both CD4+ and CD8+ T cell populations in blood had undergone clonal expansion by week 6 at 0.1 to 3.0 mg/kg.

V was clipped by 1 base and J by 0 bases; unmatched bases: 4. Germline V lookup: CDR1 SGHAT, CDR2 FQNNGV. The length of the CDR3 is 16 residues. Profiling relied on immunoSEQ multiplex PCR, and the TCRdb table lists in-frame clones only, not all of them. The table lists 72,000 or so clones, about nine tenths of them singletons. The receptor was derived from an adult with an advanced solid tumor such as melanoma, head and neck, liver or kidney cancer. Here the sequenced sample was CD4+ or CD8+ T cells sorted from blood, taken in a trial of the OX40 agonist ivuxolimab. The gene calls are TRBV11-2 and TRBJ2-3; 7 bases line up with TRBD2. CDR3 sequence: CASSLVGSGSTDTQYF. The CDR3 nucleotides read TGTGCCAGCAGCTTAGTTGGTAGCGGGAGCACAGATACGCAGTATTTT.